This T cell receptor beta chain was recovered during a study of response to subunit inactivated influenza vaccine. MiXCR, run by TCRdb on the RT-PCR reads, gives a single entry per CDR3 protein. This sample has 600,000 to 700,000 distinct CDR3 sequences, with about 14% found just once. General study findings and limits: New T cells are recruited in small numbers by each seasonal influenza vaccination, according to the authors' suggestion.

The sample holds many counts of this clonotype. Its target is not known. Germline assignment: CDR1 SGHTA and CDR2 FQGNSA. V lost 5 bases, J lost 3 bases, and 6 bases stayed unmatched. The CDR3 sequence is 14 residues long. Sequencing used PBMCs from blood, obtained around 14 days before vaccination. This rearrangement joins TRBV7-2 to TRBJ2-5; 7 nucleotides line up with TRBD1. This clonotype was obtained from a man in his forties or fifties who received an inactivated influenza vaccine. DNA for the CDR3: TGTGCCAGCAGCCCCGGGACAGCAGAAGAGACCCAGTACTTC. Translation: CASSPGTAEETQYF.